What follows describes a single TCR beta chain. The data derive from a study of T cell changes during pregnancy in multiple sclerosis. The data were produced by immunoSEQ multiplex PCR, yet TCRdb's version contains in-frame clones alone and is incomplete. Seen here are around 61,000 clones, just under 90% observed once, and the top ten hold 0.85% to 0.95%. The CDR3 totals 19 residues. V dropped 3 bases and J dropped 4; count of bases not matched to a gene: 23. Looked up from germline, CDR1 is GTSNPN and CDR2 is SVGIG (reference sequence). The receptor comes from a female donor in good health, enrolled as a control in a pregnancy study. V gene TRBV30 combines with J gene TRBJ1-2, with TRBD1 identical over 7 bases. This sample comprised peripheral blood, obtained in the first trimester of pregnancy. The CDR3 DNA is TGTGCCTGGAGCAATCGACGACAGGGATTATTACACGAGGGCTATGGCTACACCTTC. As protein: CAWSNRRQGLLHEGYGYTF.